These T cell receptor beta chains were read from a single sample in a study of T cells in Graves' hyperthyroidism and ophthalmopathy. TCRdb re-analysed the multiplex PCR reads in MiXCR, keeping a single row per CDR3 protein. The sample holds about 740,000 distinct CDR3 sequences, 13% to 15% seen once. Specimen: blood. The receptors come from a young woman with Graves' hyperthyroidism. The CDR3 runs from the conserved cysteine through the conserved F or W. Each record gives: D gene, V gene, CDR3 length, clone size, J gene, CDR3 DNA, CDR3 protein. A D gene is named only where the DNA matches it firmly. A clone size is listed for some rows: how often the clone was seen (once, few, many), or a class if it is expanded.

>TRBD1|TRBV20-1|16|many|TRBJ2-2
TGCAGTGCTAGAGAGGACAGGTTCGCGAACACCGGGGAGCTGTTTTTT
CSAREDRFANTGELFF
>TRBD1|TRBV7-9|13|.|TRBJ2-7
TGTGCCAGCAGCTCGACAGGGGGCTGGAAGCAGTACTTC
CASSSTGGWKQYF
>.|TRBV5-4|12|.|TRBJ1-1
TGTGCCAGCAGCCGGGGGGGGTTGGCGGCTTTCTTT
CASSRGGLAAFF
>.|TRBV19|15|once|TRBJ2-5
TGTGCCAGTAGTATCACTGGGACTTTTCAAGAGACCCAGTACTTC
CASSITGTFQETQYF
>.|TRBV5-1|15|few|TRBJ1-1
TGCGCCAGCAGCTTGGCTGTAGGGGCCTACACTGAAGCTTTCTTT
CASSLAVGAYTEAFF
>.|TRBV7-3|16|few|TRBJ2-3
TGTGCCAGCAGCCTCAGGGAAGCTAGCGACACAGATACGCAGTATTTT
CASSLREASDTDTQYF
>.|TRBV7-2|13|many|TRBJ1-2
TGTGCCAGCAGCACTAGCCCGGGGGATGGCTACACCTTC
CASSTSPGDGYTF
>.|TRBV9|14|.|TRBJ2-5
TGTGCCAGCAGCCGGCAGGGGACGCAGGATACCCAGTACTTC
CASSRQGTQDTQYF
>.|TRBV7-3|14|.|TRBJ2-3
TGTGCCAGCAGCTTTCAGCAGGCCCCAGATACGCAGTATTTT
CASSFQQAPDTQYF
>TRBD2|TRBV20-1|17|.|TRBJ2-2
TGCAGTGCTAGAGATCTTCTGAGCGGGGCGAACACCGGGGAGCTGTTTTTT
CSARDLLSGANTGELFF
>TRBD2|TRBV19|17|.|TRBJ2-7
TGTGCCAGTAGTACTCGACTAGCTTATCCCTTCTCCTACGAGCAGTACTTC
CASSTRLAYPFSYEQYF
>.|TRBV2|14|.|TRBJ2-2
TGTGCCAGCAAGGAGGAGGGAGGCCCCGGGGAGCTGTTTTTT
CASKEEGGPGELFF
>TRBD1|TRBV11-2|15|many|TRBJ1-1
TGTGCCAGCAAATTGCCGGGACAGGGGAACACTGAAGCTTTCTTT
CASKLPGQGNTEAFF
>.|TRBV27|18|.|TRBJ2-3
TGTGCCAGCAGTTTTGCCCAGGGGTGGATCCACAGTAGGGATACGCAGTATTTT
CASSFAQGWIHSRDTQYF
>.|TRBV6-1|14|many|TRBJ2-7
TGTGCCAGCAGTCCGGCGCAGGGTTGGGACGAGCAGTACTTC
CASSPAQGWDEQYF
>.|TRBV28|15|few|TRBJ2-5
TGTGCCAGCAGTTTATTTCGGCGGATACAAGAGACCCAGTACTTC
CASSLFRRIQETQYF
>TRBD2|TRBV11-3|19|many|TRBJ2-1
TGTGCCAGCAGCTTAGCCCTTCAACTAGCGGGTAGCTCCTACAATGAGCAGTTCTTC
CASSLALQLAGSSYNEQFF
>.|TRBV9|13|many|TRBJ2-5
TGTGCCAGCAGCCCCATGCCAAGAGAGACCCAGTACTTC
CASSPMPRETQYF
>.|TRBV10-2|15|once|TRBJ2-4
TGCGCCAGCAGTGAGTTACGCAGGGCTAGGAACATTCAGTACTTC
CASSELRRARNIQYF
>.|TRBV12-3/TRBV12-4|16|many|TRBJ1-3
TGTGCCAGCATTCCGCTTGTTTCGGCAGGGGGAAACACCATATATTTT
CASIPLVSAGGNTIYF
>.|TRBV6-1|14|many|TRBJ1-1
TGTGCCAGCAGTTTCACACCAAAGGGGACTGAAGCTTTCTTT
CASSFTPKGTEAFF
>.|TRBV3-1|15|many|TRBJ2-5
TGTGCCAGCAGCCCCGGCATCCACACTCAAGAGACCCAGTACTTC
CASSPGIHTQETQYF
>TRBD1|TRBV30|15|few|TRBJ1-3
TGTGTCTGTATAGACAGGGCGGAGGCTGGAAACACCATATATTTT
CVCIDRAEAGNTIYF
>.|TRBV19|16|few|TRBJ1-5
TGTGCCAGTAGTATCTTTTCCTGGGCCAGCAATCAGCCCCAGCATTTT
CASSIFSWASNQPQHF
>.|TRBV6-2/TRBV6-3|13|many|TRBJ1-1
TGTGCCAGCAGTTACGGGAGGGACACTGAAGCTTTCTTT
CASSYGRDTEAFF
>.|TRBV2|14|.|TRBJ1-2
TGTGCCAGCAGGAAGGGGACGGGTAACTATGGCTACACCTTC
CASRKGTGNYGYTF
>.|TRBV20-1|13|few|TRBJ1-1
TGCAGTGCTTTGACGACGATGAACACTGAAGCTTTCTTT
CSALTTMNTEAFF
>.|TRBV7-3|14|many|TRBJ1-5
TGTGCCAGCAGCTTATCCGGGGGGGATCAGCCCCAGCATTTT
CASSLSGGDQPQHF
>TRBD1|TRBV14|17|.|TRBJ2-7
TGTGCCAGCAGCCAAGATTTTAAGGGACAGGGGGAGAACGAGCAGTACTTC
CASSQDFKGQGENEQYF
>TRBD2|TRBV2|19|many|TRBJ2-1
TGTGCCAGCAGGGGGACGACTAGCGGGAGGCCAAGCTCCTACAATGAGCAGTTCTTC
CASRGTTSGRPSSYNEQFF
>TRBD2|TRBV3-1|16|many|TRBJ2-7
TGTGCCAGCAGCCAAGGGACTAGCGGGAACTCCTACGAGCAGTACTTC
CASSQGTSGNSYEQYF
>.|TRBV2|16|many|TRBJ2-2
TGTGCCAGCAGTTTTAGACAGACGTCGAACACCGGGGAGCTGTTTTTT
CASSFRQTSNTGELFF
>.|TRBV5-6|12|few|TRBJ2-3
TGTGCCAGCAGCTTGTTCGGGATGGGGCAGTATTTT
CASSLFGMGQYF
>.|TRBV4-1|15|few|TRBJ2-1
TGCGCCAGCAGCTCCCCAGGGGTGTCATACAATGAGCAGTTCTTC
CASSSPGVSYNEQFF
>.|TRBV7-9|16|many|TRBJ2-7
TGTGCCAGCAGCTTAAAGGTGGGATCGAGCTCCTACGAGCAGTACTTC
CASSLKVGSSSYEQYF
>.|TRBV20-1|16|many|TRBJ2-5
TGCAGTGCTAGGGGGGGCTACACAGCCAGCCAAGAGACCCAGTACTTC
CSARGGYTASQETQYF
>.|TRBV9|14|once|TRBJ1-2
TGTGCCAGCAGCGCCTCCGATGGCCCCTATGGCTACACCTTC
CASSASDGPYGYTF
>TRBD1|TRBV7-9|17|few|TRBJ1-2
TGTGCCAGCAGCCTAGGAACGGGACAGGGGGCCGTCTATGGCTACACCTTC
CASSLGTGQGAVYGYTF
>.|TRBV7-9|13|.|TRBJ1-5
TGTGCCAGCAGCTTAAAGGCCGATCAGCCCCAGCATTTT
CASSLKADQPQHF
>.|TRBV7-3|16|many|TRBJ2-3
TGTGCCAGCAGCTTAGGAGCTAGCGTCGTCACAGATACGCAGTATTTT
CASSLGASVVTDTQYF
>TRBD1|TRBV7-9|14|many|TRBJ1-2
TGTGCCAGCAGCTCCTGGACAGGTTCATATGGCTACACCTTC
CASSSWTGSYGYTF
>.|TRBV2|15|many|TRBJ2-3
TGTGCCAGCAGTGAAGCTGAGATCATCGCAGATACGCAGTATTTT
CASSEAEIIADTQYF
>.|TRBV7-3|18|.|TRBJ2-6
TGTGCCAGCAGCTTAGGGTGGGACTCTAGCTCTGGGGCCAACGTCCTGACTTTC
CASSLGWDSSSGANVLTF
>TRBD1|TRBV6-1|15|many|TRBJ2-1
TGTGCCAGCAGTTCCCCGGGACAGGGGGCTTATGAGCAGTTCTTC
CASSSPGQGAYEQFF
>.|TRBV12-3/TRBV12-4|15|many|TRBJ1-5
TGTGCCAGCAGTCCCGCCGGAACAGTTAATCAGCCCCAGCATTTT
CASSPAGTVNQPQHF
>TRBD2|TRBV7-2|14|many|TRBJ2-1
TGTGCCAGCAGCCCCCGACTAGCGAGCAATGAGCAGTTCTTC
CASSPRLASNEQFF